This TCR beta chain was profiled in a study of OX40 agonist ivuxolimab in advanced cancers. As for the study in general: Ivuxolimab, which patients received intravenously every 2 weeks, was dosed at 0.01 to 10 mg/kg.

Study conclusions and caveats: Within 6 weeks, CD4+ and CD8+ blood T cells expanded clonally at 0.1 to 3.0 mg/kg. Which antigen the expanded peripheral T cells recognized is unknown. Some nonresponders likewise displayed low normalized T-cell clonal expansion.

For this clone: What it binds is not known.

Sequencing used immunoSEQ multiplex PCR; TCRdb keeps in-frame clones, though not all of them. The repertoire holds around 17,000 clones, with 70% to 90% as singletons. Trimming took 0 bases from V and 6 from J, leaving 5 bases between them. The germline gives CDR1 MNHNY, CDR2 SVGAGI (reference sequence). The CDR3 is 13 residues long. Here the sequenced sample was CD4+ or CD8+ T cells sorted from blood, taken in a trial of the OX40 agonist ivuxolimab. This chain connects TRBV6-6 to TRBJ2-2, with unresolved D. This clonotype was sampled from an adult with an advanced solid tumor such as melanoma, head and neck, liver or kidney cancer. The CDR3 DNA reads TGTGCCAGCAGTTACTCGACGGCCGGGGAGCTGTTTTTT. The encoded protein is CASSYSTAGELFF.